These T cell receptor beta chains were read from a single sample in a study of T cells in Graves' hyperthyroidism and ophthalmopathy. Each CDR3 protein gets one entry after TCRdb re-called the multiplex PCR reads with MiXCR. The profile shows fewer than 550,000 distinct CDR3 sequences, approximately 15% of them singletons. Sequenced: blood. The receptors shown here come from a woman aged 18-35 years with Graves' hyperthyroidism. Each CDR3 is given with its conserved first and last residue.

TRBV6-1	CASSLGPLLAGNRDTQYF
TRBV27	CASSGRPSGSYNEQFF
TRBV19	CASKFRGFSNQPQHF
TRBV9	CASSVEPFSGNTIYF
TRBV5-6	CASSFKTGAGELFF
TRBV5-1	CASSLAGGDETRYF
TRBV6-4	CAPTGLNTEAFF
TRBV25-1	CASSEVGGDGTTGNTIYF
TRBV27	CASSFWGGGDTGELFF
TRBV5-1	CASSLAADANYGYTF
TRBV6-1	CASVPVGGRETQYF
TRBV10-1	CASSPGPTPTQYF
TRBV3-1	CASSFITDTQYF
TRBV7-3	CASSPEGLAGINEQFF
TRBV4-2	CASSPGQPGSDTQYF
TRBV19	CASSIPGQGPNQPQHF
TRBV28	CASRTSGRAYKQYF
TRBV12-3/TRBV12-4	CASSLRTGYDYEQYF
TRBV2	CASRAGQSTDTQYF
TRBV4-1	CASSQDGKRGYEQYF
TRBV18	CASSPQGQANTGELFF
TRBV5-1	CASSLAGQGINEQFF
TRBV11-1	CASRLTGLVTGELFF
TRBV5-4	CASSWGDDRAGANVLTF
TRBV16	CASSPHRGFSYNEQFF
TRBV6-1	CASSDSAGIEAFF
TRBV20-1	CSATGTSGNEQFF
TRBV20-1	CSARATTGRGGEETQYF
TRBV2	CASVDDSNQPQHF
TRBV3-1	CASSQPPSDYEQYF
TRBV6-5	CASSYSIGQESYGYTF
TRBV7-2	CASSPKVHRTGELFF
TRBV19	CASSKTGGPSLGYTF
TRBV7-3	CASSSQGGFEQYF
TRBV5-1	CASSISGGKTYEQYF
TRBV7-3	CASSLAGGLYETQYF
TRBV28	CASSQLGGPNQPQHF
TRBV5-1	CASSLEAGEGYTF
TRBV27	CASSRTKTSGMDIQSYEQYF
TRBV4-1	CASSQTTGYEQYF
TRBV30	CAWRTAGEAFF
TRBV20-1	CSASQTGGGGGYTF
TRBV7-6	CASSLAVFSAGMGLTGELFF
TRBV4-1	CASSQGWATSYEQYF
TRBV5-1	CASSRRDTFDRGKNIQYF
TRBV7-3	CASSLRDSRELFF
TRBV20-1	CSARGAAVGTGPTDAQYF